Described below is a single TCR beta chain sequence and its context. The sample is drawn from a study of blood T cell repertoires in COVID-19. Overall study: COVID-19 samples, acute and convalescent, were from the United States, Italy and Spain. Nucleic acid was either cDNA or gDNA, and it came from T cells, B-cell-depleted T cells, or PBMCs.

Trimming at V came to 3 bases and at J to 5 bases, leaving 8 bases not matched to a gene. This CDR3 region has 17 residues. CDR1 SEHNR and CDR2 FQNEAQ come from the germline V gene (reference sequence). The method was immunoSEQ multiplex PCR; TCRdb's version includes in-frame clones alone and lacks a portion of them. The sample carries roughly 340,000 clones, under 95% recorded once. The chain employs TRBV7-9 and TRBJ2-2; 11 positions match TRBD2. The sequenced sample consisted of peripheral blood. The TCR comes from a young woman who had recovered from COVID-19. CDR3 sequence (DNA): TGTGCCAGCAGCTTTCTAGCGGGAGGAATGGGGACCGGGGAGCTGTTTTTT. Protein sequence: CASSFLAGGMGTGELFF.